A selection of T cell receptor beta chains follows, all from one sample in a study of cytomegalovirus exposure and HLA in healthy donors. Sequencing used immunoSEQ multiplex PCR; TCRdb keeps in-frame clones, though not all of them. The data hold about 98,000 clones, with 87% observed a single time. Input material: PBMCs. Receptors originate from a woman in her twenties or thirties in good health and CMV-seronegative. Both conserved end residues are trimmed from each CDR3. Each record gives: V gene, J gene, CDR3 protein.

TRBV5-1	TRBJ2-7	ASSLLAGETEQY
TRBV6-1	TRBJ2-3	ASKRGYSSTDTQY
TRBV29-1	TRBJ2-7	SVRTGAYEQY
TRBV7-7	TRBJ2-7	ASSLGGSSAEQY
TRBV4-2	TRBJ2-7	ASSQDGADSYEQY
TRBV19	TRBJ2-1	ASSFGNYNEQF
TRBV19	TRBJ1-2	ASSSSGAYGYT
TRBV28	TRBJ2-1	ASTLVVGEVEYNEQF
TRBV6-5	TRBJ1-3	ASSLTGDQNTIY
TRBV29-1	TRBJ2-5	SVSGEETQY
TRBV7-2	TRBJ1-4	ASSSLDRDGEKLF
TRBV2	TRBJ1-1	ASSGSKNTEAF
TRBV2	TRBJ2-7	ASRGGLYEQY
TRBV5-1	TRBJ1-6	ASSAQGFGYNSPLH
TRBV2	TRBJ2-2	ASSVYGSRTGELF
TRBV4-2	TRBJ2-1	ASSRSRGDNEQF
TRBV27	TRBJ2-1	ASSQGGTGFNEQF
TRBV5-4	TRBJ2-1	ASSAGTSGAYNEQF
TRBV18	TRBJ2-7	ASSPPGGKGGYEQY
TRBV5-1	TRBJ1-1	ASRSRTVLLNTEAF
TRBV28	TRBJ2-1	ASKTAGVKQF
TRBV7-3	TRBJ1-2	ASSLTARTPEGYT
TRBV20-1	TRBJ2-1	SARTNEQF
TRBV7-8	TRBJ2-1	ASRSDRGVRNEQF
TRBV9	TRBJ1-4	ASSAMTGDGAKLF
TRBV5-6	TRBJ1-5	ASSWGTGGQPQH
TRBV7-3	TRBJ2-3	ASSPGGGATRTDTQY
TRBV7-2	TRBJ2-3	ASSLVPGLAPQY
TRBV9	TRBJ2-5	ASSVGTGQETQY
TRBV7-3	TRBJ2-5	ASSARGGRLETQY
TRBV7-2	TRBJ1-1	ASSLGGVEAF
TRBV10-3	TRBJ2-5	AISGGLRGSQETQY
TRBV14	TRBJ2-5	ASSHLKTGAKETQY
TRBV5-1	TRBJ1-2	ASSSGGQIALKNYGYT
TRBV7-2	TRBJ2-1	ASSLIIGNEQF
TRBV15	TRBJ2-2	ATSGTRTSGTAYTGELF
TRBV6-5	TRBJ1-2	ASSWDRTGGLGYT
TRBV5-6	TRBJ1-5	ASSSAGTGHQPQH
TRBV5-6	TRBJ2-3	ASSFPAWDTQY
TRBV20-1	TRBJ1-1	SLAGFAEAF
TRBV7-9	TRBJ1-6	ASSLGQGAYNSPLH
TRBV28	TRBJ1-2	ASSLVPGRYGYT
TRBV19	TRBJ1-2	ASSRGPRGYT
TRBV9	TRBJ2-7	ASSLNDYAEQY
TRBV5-1	TRBJ2-1	ASSLAGTASTEQF
TRBV4-1	TRBJ1-4	ASSQGLGPEKLF
TRBV2	TRBJ2-1	ASSPHRGGSYNEQF
TRBV7-9	TRBJ1-4	ASTPGAGDEKLF
TRBV6-5	TRBJ1-2	ATQGVKYGYT
TRBV6-5	TRBJ1-1	ASSSLSQGMNTEAF
TRBV27	TRBJ2-2	ASSLFPRTGGDTGELF
TRBV5-1	TRBJ2-1	ASSLGGLAGSRFNEQF
TRBV6-6	TRBJ2-2	ASDPGRQGNTGELF
TRBV27	TRBJ2-5	ASSLLTSTETQY
TRBV5-1	TRBJ1-1	ASSSSDRVLAF